Following are 28 T cell receptor beta chains from one sample sequenced in a study of identifying expanded T cells in peripheral blood. Method: immunoSEQ multiplex PCR; TCRdb's copy keeps in-frame clones and lacks some. The table has some 95,000 clones, over 75% seen once. Material for sequencing was blood. These receptor sequences come from a person aged 18-70 years in good health.

The chain combines TRBV5-1 with TRBJ1-6, with D unresolved. The CDR3 covers 15 residues. CDR1 is SGHRS and CDR2 is YFSETQ in the germline V gene. V was shortened by 3 bases and J by 6 bases, with 13 bases between the two germline ends. The CDR3 loop is CASSSPDGRNSPLHF. CDR3 DNA sequence: TGCGCCAGCAGCTCACCCGACGGACGTAATTCACCCCTCCACTTT.

This chain joins TRBV6-1 and TRBJ2-5; 9 nucleotides line up with TRBD2. Germline V CDR1 and CDR2: MNHNS, SASEGT. V gave up 10 bases and J gave up 6 bases; unmatched junction bases: 12. This CDR3 contains 14 residues. CDR3 DNA: TGTGCCATGGCTAGCGGGGAGGAACGGAAGACCCAGTACTTC. This translates into CAMASGEERKTQYF.

This chain links TRBV5-1 with TRBJ1-6; D ambiguous. Trimming cost V 3 bases and J 6 bases, with 10 bases left between them. The CDR3 totals 14 residues. Germline V CDR1 and CDR2: SGHRS, YFSETQ. The CDR3 protein is CASSSQSSNSPLHF. The CDR3, as DNA: TGCGCCAGCAGCTCACAAAGCTCTAATTCACCCCTCCACTTT.

The rearrangement links TRBV12-5 to TRBJ2-7; the match to TRBD1 covers 7 bases. V lost 4 bases to trimming and J lost 5 bases; unmatched junction nucleotides: 8. Germline-derived CDR1 and CDR2 are LGHNT and FRNRAP. The CDR3 length is 14 residues. The CDR3 DNA reads as TGTGCTAGTGGTTCCCACAGGGGAGAGGACGAGCAGTACTTC. This gives the protein CASGSHRGEDEQYF.

J is TRBJ2-1 and V is TRBV19; tentative D call: TRBD2 (6 bases). CDR3 length equals 16 residues. CDR1 and CDR2 from the germline V gene are LNHDA and SQIVND (reference sequence). With 4 bases removed from V and 0 bases from J, the gap between germline ends came to 13 bases. The CDR3 sequence is CASSTRHSGSYNEQFF. DNA for the CDR3: TGTGCCAGTAGTACCCGCCATAGCGGCTCCTACAATGAGCAGTTCTTC.

The chain combines TRBV14 with TRBJ1-2; D is unresolved. Germline-derived CDR1 and CDR2 are SGHDN and FVKESK. The ends were cut back, 1 base at V and 3 bases at J, with 12 bases in the middle. CDR3 length: 15 amino acids. CDR3 nucleotide sequence: TGTGCCAGCAGCCAAGGGCCCACGGAGTACTATGGCTACACCTTC. Translation gives CASSQGPTEYYGYTF.

The chain carries TRBV27 and TRBJ1-4, with 8 bases that match TRBD1. The CDR3 length is 14 residues. Per the germline V gene, CDR1 is MNHEY and CDR2 is SMNVEV (reference sequence). The V segment lost 6 bases and the J segment 10 bases; nucleotides outside the gene matches: 10. The CDR3 is CASRVDRERVKLFF. DNA of the CDR3: TGTGCCAGCAGAGTGGACAGGGAGCGGGTAAAACTGTTTTTT.

This clone has a single count. V is TRBV30 and J is TRBJ1-1; 9 bases line up with TRBD1. This CDR3 is 16 amino acids long. The V and J ends lost 3 bases and 4 bases, in that order; junction bases with no gene match: 12. CDR1 is GTSNPN and CDR2 is SVGIG in the germline V gene (reference sequence). CDR3 sequence: CAWRTALTGGVTEAFF. Here the CDR3 DNA reads TGTGCCTGGAGGACAGCTCTAACAGGGGGCGTCACTGAAGCTTTCTTT.

CDR3 DNA: TGTGCCAGTAACACTCCGAGGGGACTGGGCGAAAAACTGTTTTTT. Translating it yields CASNTPRGLGEKLFF. The chain has TRBV19 and TRBJ1-4; D might be TRBD1 (5 bases). This CDR3 is 15 amino acids long. The V end was cut by 7 bases, the J end by 8 bases, with 20 bases between. Per germline, CDR1 LNHDA and CDR2 SQIVND (reference sequence).

The rearrangement links TRBV19 to TRBJ2-3; TRBD2 matches 8 bases. The length of the CDR3 is 15 residues. The germline V gene has CDR1 LNHDA and CDR2 SQIVND (reference sequence). Losses at the gene ends were 3 bases for V and 5 bases for J; bases not matched to a gene: 7. The CDR3 region has the DNA TGTGCCAGTAGTATTCTGGCGGGGGGCCTAGATACGCAGTATTTT. Its protein product is CASSILAGGLDTQYF.

The J gene is TRBJ1-3, the V gene TRBV10-2; no firm D call. CDR1 is WSHSY and CDR2 is SAAADI in the germline V gene. The ends were cut back, 2 bases at V and 3 bases at J, with 14 bases in the middle. CDR3 length: 16 amino acids. In DNA form, the CDR3 reads TGCGCCAGCAGTGAGGCCCAGTTGGGAGGTGGAAACACCATATATTTT. Protein sequence: CASSEAQLGGGNTIYF.

This clone appeared a single time. The CDR3, as DNA: TGTGCCAGCAGCGGCCATGGGACTAGCGGGAGGTGGTGGGAGCTGTTTTTT. Translation: CASSGHGTSGRWWELFF. The rearrangement links TRBV9 to TRBJ2-2, with 15 positions matching TRBD2. With V trimmed by 3 bases and J by 9 bases, 9 bases remained unmatched. This CDR3 is built from 17 residues. Germline V gene sequence: CDR1 SGDLS, CDR2 YYNGEE.

This chain connects TRBV10-1 to TRBJ2-1, with 16 bases identical to TRBD2. The CDR3 has 18 residues. V shed 6 bases, J shed 0 bases, and the junction held 5 bases outside the gene matches. Per the germline V gene, CDR1 is WNHNN and CDR2 is SYGVQD (reference sequence). CDR3 sequence reads: CASSPGLAGGSSYNEQFF. In DNA, the CDR3 is TGCGCCAGCAGCCCGGGACTAGCGGGGGGGAGCTCCTACAATGAGCAGTTCTTC.

J is TRBJ1-4 and V is TRBV6-5; weak D call: TRBD1 (6 bases). The CDR3 extends over 15 amino acids. Trimming cost V 6 bases and J 5 bases, with 16 bases left between them. The germline V gene encodes CDR1 MNHEY and CDR2 SVGAGI. CDR3 bases: TGTGCCAGCAGGCCAACCGGGACACTAAATGAAAAACTGTTTTTT. Encoded protein: CASRPTGTLNEKLFF.

The chain links TRBV6-1 to TRBJ1-3, with D perhaps TRBD1 (6 bases). From germline, CDR1 is MNHNS and CDR2 SASEGT. V gave up 4 bases and J gave up 3 bases, with 13 bases separating them. The CDR3 sequence is 15 residues long. Here the CDR3 reads CASSAPQGYGNTIYF. CDR3 nucleotide sequence: TGTGCCAGCAGTGCACCACAGGGCTATGGAAACACCATATATTTT.

The V call is TRBV27, the J call TRBJ1-2; D is uncertain. CDR3 length equals 17 residues. Trimming took off 5 bases at V and 1 base at J, with 20 bases between the two ends. CDR1 MNHEY and CDR2 SMNVEV come from the germline V gene (reference sequence). The CDR3 spells CASSTSGGPSFNYGYTF. CDR3 bases: TGTGCCAGCAGTACAAGTGGAGGGCCTTCTTTTAACTATGGCTACACCTTC.

This chain uses TRBV6-1 with TRBJ1-5; perhaps TRBD1 as D (5 bases). Between the trimmed V and J ends, which lost 3 bases and 0 bases, there was a span of 12 bases. CDR3 length equals 16 residues. In germline, CDR1 is MNHNS, CDR2 SASEGT. For the CDR3, the DNA is TGTGCCAGCAGTGACCAGGGAACTTATAGCAATCAGCCCCAGCATTTT. Residues: CASSDQGTYSNQPQHF.

The chain combines TRBV5-1 with TRBJ2-3, with 9 bases identical to TRBD1. This CDR3 comprises 14 residues. Unmatched junction bases numbered 8, after V lost 7 bases and J lost 5 bases. CDR1 is SGHRS and CDR2 is YFSETQ in the germline V gene. In DNA, the CDR3 is TGCGCCAGCTCGTCACCGGGACAGGGAGATACGCAGTATTTT. This translates into CASSSPGQGDTQYF.

The V gene is TRBV30, the J gene TRBJ1-6, with 8 bases that match TRBD1. CDR3 size: 13 residues. V was clipped by 3 bases and J by 10 bases; unmatched bases: 5. Germline V gene lookup returns CDR1 GTSNPN and CDR2 SVGIG (reference sequence). CDR3 coding DNA: TGTGCCTGGAGGACAGGGGAACGATCACCCCTCCACTTT. Amino acids: CAWRTGERSPLHF.

This chain joins TRBV7-2 and TRBJ1-2, with D maybe TRBD1 (5 bases). From germline, CDR1 is SGHTA and CDR2 FQGNSA. The CDR3 runs to 12 residues. Trimming removed 4 bases from V and 5 bases from J, with 8 bases in between. This CDR3 is CASSSEGYGYTF. In DNA form, the CDR3 reads TGTGCCAGCAGCTCCGAGGGGTATGGCTACACCTTC.

The chain joins TRBV30 to TRBJ1-1; a possible D gene is TRBD1 (5 bases). The V end was cut by 2 bases, the J end by 2 bases, with 9 bases between. This CDR3 contains 13 residues. CDR1 is GTSNPN and CDR2 is SVGIG in the germline V gene (reference sequence). Here the CDR3 reads CAWSPGFNTEAFF. The DNA of the CDR3 is TGTGCCTGGAGTCCAGGGTTTAACACTGAAGCTTTCTTT.

V gene TRBV9 combines with J gene TRBJ1-2; possibly TRBD1 for D (5 bases). Trimming removed 0 bases from V and 5 bases from J, with 14 bases in between. The CDR3 sequence is 15 residues long. In germline, CDR1 is SGDLS, CDR2 YYNGEE. This CDR3 is CASSVEGNRGYGYTF. The CDR3 nucleotides read TGTGCCAGCAGCGTAGAAGGGAATAGGGGATATGGCTACACCTTC.

This clone appeared a few times. The V gene is TRBV15, the J gene TRBJ2-7; D unresolved. Germline V CDR1 and CDR2: LNHNV, YYDKDF (reference sequence). Trimming took 5 bases from V and 7 from J, leaving 27 bases between them. The CDR3 spans 17 residues. CDR3: CATSGRVQVGNPLEQYF. The CDR3 DNA sequence: TGTGCCACCAGCGGACGAGTCCAGGTGGGGAATCCTTTAGAGCAGTACTTC.

The chain has TRBV6-1 and TRBJ2-5, with D maybe TRBD1 (6 bases). This CDR3 has 16 residues. Per the germline V gene, CDR1 is MNHNS and CDR2 is SASEGT. Between the trimmed V and J ends, which lost 2 bases and 5 bases, there was a span of 18 bases. The CDR3 DNA sequence: TGTGCCAGCAGTGAATTTAGGGACACCCCGAGGGAGACCCAGTACTTC. Protein: CASSEFRDTPRETQYF.

This clone was observed a few times. The V call is TRBV19, the J call TRBJ2-1; 7 bases agree with TRBD1. J lost 4 bases, V lost 5 bases, and 8 bases had no gene match. The CDR3 is 15 residues long. Germline V lookup: CDR1 LNHDA, CDR2 SQIVND (reference sequence). In nucleotides, the CDR3 is TGTGCCAGTAGTGGTTCCGGGACAGCATACAATGAGCAGTTCTTC. As protein: CASSGSGTAYNEQFF.

The V gene is TRBV7-2, the J gene TRBJ1-2; TRBD1 matches at 8 bases. CDR3 length: 15 residues. The V and J ends lost 5 bases and 4 bases, in that order; junction bases with no gene match: 9. Germline lookup yields CDR1 SGHTA and CDR2 FQGNSA. The CDR3 loop is CASSEQGVKGYGYTF. The CDR3 DNA reads TGTGCCAGCAGCGAACAGGGGGTTAAGGGCTATGGCTACACCTTC.

The V and J genes are TRBV18 and TRBJ2-7; no clear D. Germline V lookup: CDR1 KGHSH, CDR2 LQKENI. Trimming shortened V by 0 bases and J by 7 bases, and 7 bases separated the two germline ends. The CDR3 runs 12 residues. The CDR3 nucleotides are TGTGCCAGCTCACCACCGGGTCGGGAGCAGTACTTC. It is translated as CASSPPGREQYF.

The chain carries TRBV29-1 and TRBJ1-1, with D possibly being TRBD1 (6 bases). Germline V gives CDR1 SQVTM, CDR2 ANQGSEA. V lost 4 bases and J lost 0, with 12 bases in between. The CDR3 length is 14 residues. The CDR3 nucleotides are TGCAGCGTTGGGAGACAGGTCATGAACACTGAAGCTTTCTTT. Translating it yields CSVGRQVMNTEAFF.